The 27 T cell receptor beta chains reported below all come from one sample, sequenced in a study of OX40 agonist ivuxolimab in advanced cancers. Using immunoSEQ multiplex PCR, the repertoire was profiled, and TCRdb retains in-frame clones only, with some absent. Of about 61,000 clones listed, over 80% are singletons. The sequences come from CD4+ or CD8+ T cells sorted from blood, collected in a trial of the OX40 agonist ivuxolimab. These receptors were obtained from an adult with an advanced solid tumor such as melanoma, head and neck, liver or kidney cancer.

V gene TRBV6-5 combines with J gene TRBJ2-2; unclear D gene. Deletions cut 4 bases from V and 1 base from J, with 7 bases between. From germline, CDR1 is MNHEY and CDR2 SVGAGI. The CDR3 totals 14 residues. The CDR3 nucleotides read TGTGCCAGCAGTTTAACAGAGAACACCGGGGAGCTGTTTTTT. Residues: CASSLTENTGELFF.

The chain uses TRBV19 and TRBJ1-2, with 7 nucleotides matching TRBD1. The V gene's germline CDR1 is LNHDA and CDR2 SQIVND (reference sequence). This CDR3 has 13 residues. V trimming: 7 bases; J trimming: 7 bases; junction bases outside the gene matches: 9. The CDR3 protein is CASTNRQGSGYTF. The CDR3 bases are TGTGCCAGTACTAACCGACAGGGATCTGGCTACACCTTC.

By share of the sample, this clone is medium-sized. The chain combines TRBV18 with TRBJ1-2; 7 bases are a match to TRBD1. With V trimmed by 2 bases and J by 1 base, 1 base remained unmatched. Germline CDR1 KGHSH, CDR2 LQKENI. The length of the CDR3 is 14 residues. The CDR3 protein is CASSPGTDNYGYTF. CDR3 bases: TGTGCCAGCTCACCAGGGACAGATAACTATGGCTACACCTTC.

In DNA form, the CDR3 reads TGTGCCAGCAGCGACCCCAGCGGGAGCAGGTACGAGCAGTACTTC. This encodes CASSDPSGSRYEQYF. The chain carries TRBV6-6 and TRBJ2-7; 8 nucleotides align to TRBD2. The CDR3 is 15 residues long. From germline, CDR1 is MNHNY and CDR2 SVGAGI (reference sequence). The V and J ends lost 6 bases and 4 bases, in that order; junction bases with no gene match: 11.

The gene calls are TRBV6-1 and TRBJ1-1, with a possible D match to TRBD1 (5 bases). The germline V gene encodes CDR1 MNHNS and CDR2 SASEGT. The CDR3 runs to 14 residues. V lost 7 bases to trimming and J lost 4 bases, with 16 bases between them. CDR3 DNA: TGTGCCAGCAACGAACGAGAAAGGGGCACTGAAGCTTTCTTT. It codes for CASNERERGTEAFF.

The chain is built from TRBV19 and TRBJ1-1; D is ambiguous. V lost 6 bases, J lost 0 bases, and 5 bases lay in between. Germline CDR1 and CDR2: LNHDA and SQIVND (reference sequence). CDR3 size: 12 residues. The CDR3 nucleotides are TGTGCCAGTAGGATGATGAACACTGAAGCTTTCTTT. Its translation: CASRMMNTEAFF.

This clone was counted between two and nine times. The chain joins TRBV4-1 to TRBJ1-6; the D gene is possibly TRBD1 (6 bases). The germline CDR1 and CDR2 sequences are MGHRA and YSYEKL. The CDR3 loop spans 18 amino acids. V shed 1 base and J shed 0 bases, with 13 bases lying between them. CDR3 in DNA: TGCGCCAGCAGCCAAGGGCGAGGGGGGAGCTCCTATAATTCACCCCTCCACTTT. Amino acid sequence: CASSQGRGGSSYNSPLHF.

The chain uses TRBV27 and TRBJ1-5, with a weak D call TRBD1 (5 bases). Germline CDR1 is MNHEY and CDR2 is SMNVEV (reference sequence). The length of the CDR3 is 15 residues. Between the trimmed V and J ends, which lost 6 bases and 0 bases, there was a span of 12 bases. CDR3 sequence: CASSSRGYSNQPQHF. CDR3 sequence (DNA): TGTGCCAGCAGCTCCCGGGGCTATAGCAATCAGCCCCAGCATTTT.

This clone was seen a handful of times. The genes are TRBV7-3 and TRBJ1-2; possible D gene TRBD1, 6 bases. V was pared by 2 bases and J by 6 bases, with 13 bases between. Germline CDR1 and CDR2: SGHTA and FQGTGA. This CDR3 has 14 residues. The CDR3 nucleotides are TGTGCCAGCAGCTTACAAGCACAGGGCCATGGCTACACCTTC. Its protein product is CASSLQAQGHGYTF.

J is TRBJ1-4 and V is TRBV5-8; 7 positions match TRBD1. The CDR3 is 14 amino acids. The V gene's germline CDR1 is SGHTS and CDR2 YDEGEE. The junction had 10 bases not matched to a gene; V was cut back by 4 bases and J by 10 bases. DNA of the CDR3: TGTGCCAGCAGCCCGGGACAGCTCTTGGGAAAACTGTTTTTT. Its protein product is CASSPGQLLGKLFF. Complete variable domain (other parts from reference TRBV5-8 and TRBJ1-4): EAGVTQSPTHLIKTRGQQATLRCSPISGHTSVYWYQQALGLGLQFLLWYDEGEERNRGNFPPRFSGRQFPNYSSELNVNALELEDSALYLCASSPGQLLGKLFFGSGTQLSVL.

The chain uses TRBV6-5 and TRBJ1-1; no reliable D call. CDR1 and CDR2 from the germline V gene are MNHEY and SVGAGI. This CDR3 is built from 13 residues. V lost 0 bases and J lost 0, with 2 bases in between. CDR3 in amino acids: CASSYSLNTEAFF. The CDR3 bases are TGTGCCAGCAGTTACTCGCTGAACACTGAAGCTTTCTTT.

The chain carries TRBV7-9 and TRBJ1-1; no clear D. The CDR3 sequence is 15 residues long. Looked up from germline, CDR1 is SEHNR and CDR2 is FQNEAQ (reference sequence). Deletions cut 1 base from V and 0 bases from J, with 9 bases between. For the CDR3, the DNA is TGTGCCAGCAGCTTAGTTGCAGGTCTGAACACTGAAGCTTTCTTT. Its translation: CASSLVAGLNTEAFF.

This sequence joins TRBV27 and TRBJ1-1, with 7 bases aligning to TRBD1. Germline assignment: CDR1 MNHEY and CDR2 SMNVEV (reference sequence). The CDR3 covers 17 residues. V lost 6 bases, J lost 0 bases, and 13 bases stayed unmatched. Here the CDR3 DNA reads TGTGCCAGCAGGGATCGACAGGGTGGGAGCATGAACACTGAAGCTTTCTTT. Translated, it gives CASRDRQGGSMNTEAFF.

The rearrangement joins TRBV6-6 to TRBJ2-7; 7 bases fit TRBD1. Germline-derived CDR1 and CDR2 are MNHNY and SVGAGI (reference sequence). With V trimmed by 8 bases and J by 4 bases, 8 bases remained unmatched. This CDR3 comprises 13 residues. The CDR3 nucleotides are TGTGCCAGCCGACGACAGGGAGTGTACGAGCAGTACTTC. This codes for CASRRQGVYEQYF.

V and J are TRBV5-8 and TRBJ1-4, with 7 bases identical to TRBD1. This CDR3 spans 16 amino acids. V shed 4 bases and J 0 bases; nucleotides not matched to a gene: 6. Germline CDR1 is SGHTS and CDR2 is YDEGEE. CDR3 nucleotide sequence: TGTGCCAGCAGCGGAAATACAGGGGCAACTAATGAAAAACTGTTTTTT. It translates to CASSGNTGATNEKLFF.

V usage is TRBV6-6 and J usage is TRBJ2-3, with TRBD2 matching over 8 bases. The V and J ends lost 6 bases and 3 bases, in that order; junction bases with no gene match: 8. The CDR3 length is 15 residues. The germline V gene encodes CDR1 MNHNY and CDR2 SVGAGI (reference sequence). Written as DNA, the CDR3 is TGTGCCAGCAGCCTTAGCGGGATAGCGACAGATACGCAGTATTTT. Translating gives CASSLSGIATDTQYF.

J is TRBJ1-6 and V is TRBV27, with 7 bases aligning to TRBD1. CDR1 is MNHEY and CDR2 is SMNVEV in the germline V gene (reference sequence). The CDR3 consists of 17 residues. The junction had 9 bases not matched to a gene; V was cut back by 3 bases and J by 4 bases. The CDR3 coding sequence is TGTGCCAGCAGTTTGGGGGTGAGGGGGCTTTATAATTCACCCCTCCACTTT. The encoded protein is CASSLGVRGLYNSPLHF.

The chain uses TRBV6-5 and TRBJ1-1; D is undetermined. The CDR3 has 14 amino acids. V lost 7 bases and J lost 3, with 15 bases in between. CDR1 MNHEY and CDR2 SVGAGI come from the germline V gene. Here the CDR3 DNA reads TGTGCCAGCACCCGAGTTGGGCGGGACACTGAAGCTTTCTTT. It encodes CASTRVGRDTEAFF.

DNA for the CDR3: TGTGCCAGCAGTGGATTGGCGGGAGCCAGCAATCAGCCCCAGCATTTT. Amino acid sequence: CASSGLAGASNQPQHF. The chain combines TRBV25-1 with TRBJ1-5; D is ambiguous. V lost 4 bases and J 1 base, leaving 14 bases between the germline ends. Germline-derived CDR1 and CDR2 are MGHDK and SYGVNS. The CDR3 runs to 16 residues.

The rearrangement joins TRBV5-5 to TRBJ1-5; tentatively, D is TRBD1 (5 bases). The CDR3 has 13 residues. V dropped 3 bases and J dropped 4 bases, with 8 bases sitting between them. The germline V gene encodes CDR1 SGHKS and CDR2 YYEKEE (reference sequence). The DNA for the CDR3 is TGTGCCAGCAGCTGGGAGGGGAATCAGCCCCAGCATTTT. Translated, it gives CASSWEGNQPQHF.

This chain joins TRBV9 and TRBJ2-7; perhaps TRBD1 as D (5 bases). Germline loops: CDR1 SGDLS, CDR2 YYNGEE. V was trimmed by 4 bases and J by 3 bases, leaving 14 bases between them. The CDR3 extends over 14 amino acids. CDR3 region: CASSTAREGYEQYF. Here the CDR3 DNA reads TGTGCCAGCAGCACGGCCAGGGAAGGCTACGAGCAGTACTTC.

The chain links TRBV18 to TRBJ2-5, with D perhaps matching TRBD1 or TRBD2 (5 bases each). Trimming removed 6 bases from V and 9 bases from J, with 20 bases in between. The germline CDR1 and CDR2 sequences are KGHSH and LQKENI. CDR3 length: 14 residues. The chain's CDR3 is CASSGTNGRDAQYF. CDR3 coding DNA: TGTGCCAGCTCGGGGACGAATGGCCGTGACGCCCAGTACTTC.

The V and J genes are TRBV9 and TRBJ1-3; TRBD1 might be the D (5 bases). The CDR3 covers 16 residues. V lost 0 bases, J lost 0 bases, and 10 bases lay in between. Germline CDR1 SGDLS, CDR2 YYNGEE. In nucleotides, the CDR3 is TGTGCCAGCAGCGTAGTCGGGGGGAGCTCTGGAAACACCATATATTTT. Residues: CASSVVGGSSGNTIYF.

This rearrangement joins TRBV7-2 to TRBJ2-7, with D possibly TRBD2 on 6 matching bases. Trimming took 1 base from V and 2 from J, leaving 12 bases between them. The CDR3 runs 15 residues. The germline gives CDR1 SGHTA, CDR2 FQGNSA. The CDR3 DNA is TGTGCCAGCAGCTTAGGGAGGGTTGGGCCCTACGAGCAGTACTTC. Its protein is CASSLGRVGPYEQYF.

The gene calls are TRBV10-3 and TRBJ2-4; D perhaps matches TRBD2 (5 bases). The CDR3 consists of 18 residues. The germline V gene encodes CDR1 ENHRY and CDR2 SYGVKD. V gave up 3 bases and J gave up 0 bases, with 18 bases separating them. The CDR3 nucleotides read TGTGCCATCAGTGACCCCCAGTTTGCGGACTTAGCCAAAAACATTCAGTACTTC. This encodes CAISDPQFADLAKNIQYF.

The rearrangement links TRBV28 to TRBJ1-2; 7 bases are shared with TRBD1. CDR3 length: 16 amino acids. Per germline, CDR1 MDHEN and CDR2 SYDVKM. The trim removed 5 bases at V and 0 bases at J, leaving 9 bases unmatched. The CDR3 region has the DNA TGTGCCAGCAGTCCTCCGGGACAGCGAGCTAACTATGGCTACACCTTC. Its protein product is CASSPPGQRANYGYTF.

The rearrangement uses TRBV2 and TRBJ2-3; no clear D gene. Trimming cost V 5 bases and J 0 bases, with 3 bases left between them. This CDR3 contains 12 residues. Germline CDR1 reads SNHLY; CDR2 reads FYNNEI. The CDR3 nucleotides read TGTGCCAGCAGTACTAGCACAGATACGCAGTATTTT. This codes for CASSTSTDTQYF. The whole variable domain, remainder taken from reference TRBV2 and TRBJ2-3, is EPEVTQTPSHQVTQMGQEVILRCVPISNHLYFYWYRQILGQKVEFLVSFYNNEISEKSEIFDDQFSVERPDGSNFTLKIRSTKLEDSAMYFCASSTSTDTQYFGPGTRLTVL.